This TCR beta chain came from a study of beta chain features in type 1 diabetes. Overall study results and limits: There was a moderate but significant shortening of TCRB CDR3s in all four CD4+ subsets of Type 1 diabetes patients.

Notes on this clone: Its target is not known.

The length of the CDR3 is 13 residues. Germline V gene sequence: CDR1 ENHRY, CDR2 SYGVKD. V was pared by 9 bases and J by 5 bases, with 7 bases of the junction left unmatched. In total, each donor contributed a single heparinised blood draw that averaged about 110 mL. Cell sorting via CD45RO/CCR7/CD25/CD127/CD95/CD27 was performed to obtain CD4+ naive, central memory, regulatory and stem cell-like memory cells. What was sequenced were expressed TCRB transcripts, since all of the isolated RNA had been reverse transcribed. TCRdb's copy holds only in-frame clones and misses some; the assay was immunoSEQ multiplex PCR. This table holds over 150,000 clones, less than 9.5% found once.

The J gene is TRBJ2-5, the V gene TRBV10-3, with 9 bases that match TRBD1. Material: central memory CD4+ T cells from blood. This clonotype was sampled from a woman aged 40 to 50 with type 1 diabetes. Here the CDR3 reads CAIKGTGRETQYF. As DNA, the CDR3 is TGTGCCATAAAAGGGACAGGGCGTGAGACCCAGTACTTC.